Following are 9 T cell receptor beta chains from one sample sequenced in a study of shared clonotypes between healthy human individuals. Terminally differentiated effector memory CD45RA+ cells were excluded from the naive CD8 cells, which were CD45RO-negative and positively selected for CCR7. The repertoire was sequenced with immunoSEQ multiplex PCR; TCRdb's copy has only in-frame clones and lacks some. The sample has approximately 810,000 clones, almost 95% seen once; the top ten hold more than 20%. The sequencing input was naive CD8+ T cells sorted from blood. All receptors come from a man aged 25-45 years in good health.

The J gene is TRBJ2-2, the V gene TRBV9; D not certain. The CDR3 has 15 residues. In germline, CDR1 is SGDLS, CDR2 YYNGEE. Trimming took off 0 bases at V and 4 bases at J, with 10 bases between the two ends. CDR3 nucleotide sequence: TGTGCCAGCAGCGTAGAGTTGTTTGCCACCGGGGAGCTGTTTTTT. Amino acid sequence: CASSVELFATGELFF.

The chain has TRBV27 and TRBJ2-2; TRBD2 matches 14 bases. Trimming at V came to 4 bases and at J to 6 bases, leaving 4 bases not matched to a gene. CDR3 length equals 16 residues. Looked up from germline, CDR1 is MNHEY and CDR2 is SMNVEV (reference sequence). The CDR3 here is CASSSSTSGRAGELFF. CDR3 sequence (DNA): TGTGCCAGCAGTTCCTCGACTAGCGGGAGGGCCGGGGAGCTGTTTTTT.

The rearrangement links TRBV7-9 to TRBJ2-5, with D unresolved. The germline V gene encodes CDR1 SEHNR and CDR2 FQNEAQ (reference sequence). V dropped 5 bases and J dropped 5 bases, with 12 bases sitting between them. This CDR3 spans 13 amino acids. This CDR3 is CASSPGPRETQYF. In DNA, the CDR3 is TGTGCCAGCAGCCCCGGGCCCCGGGAGACCCAGTACTTC.

V usage is TRBV19 and J usage is TRBJ2-3, with D hard to call. The CDR3 runs to 15 residues. V was clipped by 3 bases and J by 4 bases, with 14 bases between them. Germline loops: CDR1 LNHDA, CDR2 SQIVND (reference sequence). As DNA, the CDR3 is TGTGCCAGTAGTATCACATCAAGGATGGCAGATACGCAGTATTTT. Translating it yields CASSITSRMADTQYF.

The chain links TRBV28 to TRBJ1-2; D call uncertain. Deletions cut 2 bases from V and 8 bases from J, with 9 bases between. This CDR3 comprises 12 residues. Germline V gene data show CDR1 as MDHEN and CDR2 as SYDVKM. The CDR3 sequence is CASSLIPVGYTF. DNA for the CDR3: TGTGCCAGCAGTTTAATCCCGGTAGGCTACACCTTC.

This clone was counted a few times. The chain employs TRBV15 and TRBJ2-1, with TRBD1 matching 7 bases. From germline, CDR1 is LNHNV and CDR2 YYDKDF (reference sequence). The CDR3 has 14 residues. V gave up 5 bases and J gave up 6 bases; unmatched junction bases: 7. The CDR3, as DNA: TGTGCCACCAGCCGAGGGGGCTCCAGCAATGAGCAGTTCTTC. Its translation: CATSRGGSSNEQFF.

V is TRBV12-2 and J is TRBJ2-1; TRBD1 is the table's D call and was not checked against the DNA. TRBV12-2 is labeled a pseudogene. The CDR3 spans 17 residues. This CDR3 reads CASRPGFRATTYNEQFF. In nucleotides, the CDR3 is TGTGCAAGTCGCCCCGGGTTCAGGGCCACCACCTACAATGAGCAGTTCTTC.

This clone was detected once. The chain combines TRBV9 with TRBJ2-1, with D possibly being TRBD1 (5 bases). CDR3 length: 13 amino acids. The germline V and J ends were trimmed by 3 bases and 7 bases, with 11 bases remaining between them. Germline V gives CDR1 SGDLS, CDR2 YYNGEE. DNA for the CDR3: TGTGCCAGCAGCGACTTGGGGCGGAATGAGCAGTTCTTC. Its translation is CASSDLGRNEQFF.

DNA for the CDR3: TGTGCCAGCCGCCTGACAGGGATAATAGAAGAGACCCAGTACTTC. It encodes CASRLTGIIEETQYF. This chain links TRBV7-6 with TRBJ2-5, with 7 bases identical to TRBD1. The V segment lost 8 bases and the J segment 3 bases; nucleotides outside the gene matches: 12. CDR3 length: 15 residues. Per germline, CDR1 SGHVS and CDR2 FNYEAQ. The full variable domain, in which reference TRBV7-6 and TRBJ2-5 provide the parts outside the CDR3, is GAGVSQSPRYKVTKRGQDVALRCDPISGHVSLYWYRQALGQGPEFLTYFNYEAQQDKSGLPNDRFSAERPEGSISTLTIQRTEQRDSAMYRCASRLTGIIEETQYFGPGTRLLVL.